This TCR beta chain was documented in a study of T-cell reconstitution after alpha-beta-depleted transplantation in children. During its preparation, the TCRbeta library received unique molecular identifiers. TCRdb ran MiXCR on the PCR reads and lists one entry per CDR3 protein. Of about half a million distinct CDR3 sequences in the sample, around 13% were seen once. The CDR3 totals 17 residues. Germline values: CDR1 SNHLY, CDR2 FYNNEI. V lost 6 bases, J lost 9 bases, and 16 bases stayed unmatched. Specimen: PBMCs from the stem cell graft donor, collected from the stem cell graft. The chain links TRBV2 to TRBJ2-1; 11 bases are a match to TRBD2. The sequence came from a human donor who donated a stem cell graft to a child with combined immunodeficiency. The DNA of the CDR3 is TGTGCCAGCAGCCCGAGACTAGCGGGATTGGGTTCGGGTGAGCAGTTCTTC. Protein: CASSPRLAGLGSGEQFF.